This record covers a single TCR beta chain. Its specificity is not known. These data are taken from a study of T cell responses to AZD1222 COVID-19 vaccine. At the level of the study: Second doses that came at about 4 or about 12 weeks were put together.

Produced via immunoSEQ multiplex PCR; TCRdb's table is partial and in-frame only. The sample has some 150,000 clones, about nine tenths seen once. The germline gives CDR1 SNHLY, CDR2 FYNNEI. V trimming: 5 bases; J trimming: 0 bases; junction bases outside the gene matches: 7. CDR3 length equals 17 residues. Findings of the study overall: The breadth and depth of Spike-specific TCRs increased once two AZD1222 doses had been given. Regions 160-218 and 743-854 dominated among vaccine-associated CD4 TCRs spanning spike. A reported finding is that nearly half of spike-specific TCRs target unmutated variant regions.

The chain couples TRBV2 to TRBJ2-3; TRBD2 agrees at 11 bases. The sample was peripheral blood, taken on day 0 of AZD1222 vaccination. This TCR was recovered from an adult in good health. The CDR3 sequence: CASSLPRLAGSTDTQYF. The DNA for the CDR3 is TGTGCCAGCAGTCTCCCAAGACTAGCGGGGAGCACAGATACGCAGTATTTT.